Detailed here is one T cell receptor beta chain. Repertoires were generated with immunoSEQ multiplex PCR, while TCRdb's copy carries only in-frame clones and drops some. The profile shows a few hundred thousand clones, about four fifths of them singletons. This specimen comes from a study of blood T cell repertoires in COVID-19. Looking at the study overall: Acute and convalescent COVID-19 samples came from the United States, Italy and Spain.

CDR3 size: 18 residues. The sample comprised peripheral blood. This chain connects TRBV21-1 to TRBJ1-1. TRBV21-1 is a pseudogene. This sequence originates from a woman aged 18-29 years with acute or convalescent COVID-19. CDR3: CASSKGGGNNALNTEAFF. CDR3 sequence (DNA): TGTGCCAGCAGCAAAGGGGGGGGAAACAACGCCTTGAACACTGAAGCTTTCTTT.